This T cell receptor (beta chain) is from a study of cytomegalovirus exposure and HLA in healthy donors. This clone has only one observation. Antigen: not known. Study-level results: It has been reported that TCR beta sequences accurately predicted the HLA-A and HLA-B alleles of most subjects.

The primer mix had 60 Vbeta and 13 Jbeta primers. Using immunoSEQ multiplex PCR, the repertoire was profiled, and TCRdb retains in-frame clones only, with some absent. The sample records 150,000 to 200,000 clones, roughly 80% being singletons. Germline trimming cut 4 bases from V and 0 bases from J; bases unmatched to any gene: 6. The CDR3 runs 16 residues. Germline loops: CDR1 SGDLS, CDR2 YYNGEE. Sequencing was carried out using PBMCs. This clonotype was sampled from a female donor in good health and CMV-seronegative. The chain has TRBV9 and TRBJ2-7; 11 bases align to TRBD2. This chain's CDR3 is CASSPRLAGTSYEQYF. CDR3 bases: TGTGCCAGCAGCCCCCGACTAGCGGGGACCTCCTACGAGCAGTACTTC.